The rows below give T cell receptor beta chains drawn from one sample of a study of shared clonotypes between healthy human individuals. Some clones are missing from TCRdb's copy, which holds only in-frame ones; the method was immunoSEQ multiplex PCR. The sample lists about 2.4 million clones; under 95% were seen once. Sequenced: naive CD4+ T cells from PBMCs. The receptors stem from a man aged 18-30 years in good health. Some clones in this sample may be carry-over from other donors' samples. CDR3s include the opening cysteine and the closing phenylalanine or tryptophan.

v_call	j_call	cdr3_aa
TRBV5-1	TRBJ2-1	CASRVGRSYNEQFF
TRBV5-8	TRBJ2-2	CASSFPDGYTGELFF
TRBV29-1	TRBJ2-3	CSGGGGGYRDTQYF
TRBV7-2	TRBJ1-1	CASSTMRRAEAFF
TRBV19	TRBJ2-1	CASSIVSGPYNEQFF
TRBV18	TRBJ2-5	CASSPATGFQETQYF
TRBV19	TRBJ2-1	CASSEGTSGRSQFF
TRBV13	TRBJ2-3	CASSLQGVTDTQYF
TRBV25-1	TRBJ2-7	CASRSRQTYEQYF
TRBV11-2	TRBJ2-7	CASSLLRTGIYEQYF
TRBV7-9	TRBJ1-3	CASSPQGGAGNTIYF
TRBV7-9	TRBJ2-3	CASSLVVSTDTQYF
TRBV2	TRBJ2-5	CASSEKGLDLETQYF
TRBV5-4	TRBJ1-5	CASSLLGQPQHF
TRBV28	TRBJ2-3	CASSSSHVLGTDTQYF
TRBV30	TRBJ1-1	CAWSVRFGTEAFF
TRBV5-1	TRBJ2-1	CASSLLGTIGNEQFF
TRBV10-3	TRBJ1-2	CAIRRDGTNYGYTF
TRBV5-1	TRBJ2-7	CASSLVSTSGSSEQYF
TRBV7-9	TRBJ1-5	CASSFDRQPQHF
TRBV6-5	TRBJ1-5	CASSYRTGLGQPQHF
TRBV7-9	TRBJ2-7	CASSQSGRTAYEQYF
TRBV5-1	TRBJ1-1	CASSLVPGNTEAFF
TRBV19	TRBJ1-1	CASSMKGGTTEAFF
TRBV30	TRBJ2-5	CAWDSEETQYF
TRBV25-1	TRBJ2-1	CASREGRAGEQFF
TRBV5-1	TRBJ2-3	CASSAGLASGTQYF
TRBV18	TRBJ1-2	CASSRGTPLYGYTF
TRBV15	TRBJ1-4	CATSSRPIRDDNEKLFF
TRBV11-2	TRBJ2-6	CASRSSGANVLTF
TRBV4-1	TRBJ2-7	CASSQSLAGAYEQYF
TRBV6-5	TRBJ2-6	CASSYDGGSGANVLTF
TRBV11-2	TRBJ2-3	CASSLRGGRARSTDTQYF
TRBV11-2	TRBJ2-7	CASSLTSGISYEQYF
TRBV6-1	TRBJ2-2	CASIREGPTGELFF
TRBV5-1	TRBJ1-1	CASSGGGGYTEAFF
TRBV18	TRBJ2-3	CASSPNRGRSDTQYF
TRBV7-6	TRBJ2-3	CASSLGFAGSGTDTQYF
TRBV11-2	TRBJ2-1	CASSPRRLAGVEEQFF
TRBV7-9	TRBJ2-3	CASSRDSTGDRGYF
TRBV2	TRBJ2-6	CASSVLVVGSYSGANVLTF
TRBV7-8	TRBJ2-3	CASSASSSTDTQYF
TRBV4-2	TRBJ2-3	CASSQNRDTQYF
TRBV6-5	TRBJ1-2	CASSYSGGEGYTF
TRBV9	TRBJ2-3	CASSVLAGKSTDTQYF
TRBV28	TRBJ1-5	CASSLLMEGAGQPQHF
TRBV4-1	TRBJ1-4	CASSQVGITNEKLFF
TRBV11-2	TRBJ2-1	CASSLERNEQFF
TRBV13	TRBJ2-1	CASSLRTSGTGWNEQFF
TRBV7-3	TRBJ1-2	CASSPTGGEGGYTF
TRBV28	TRBJ2-2	CASMSSGNTGELFF
TRBV18	TRBJ2-7	CASSPGAGAEEQYF
TRBV6-1	TRBJ1-3	CASSSWERSGNTIYF
TRBV4-1	TRBJ1-5	CASSQEAGSNQPQHF
TRBV28	TRBJ1-2	CASSPGQDYGYTF
TRBV4-2	TRBJ2-7	CASSQIKLAGGSYEQYF
TRBV9	TRBJ2-7	CASSRTGASYEQYF
TRBV5-1	TRBJ2-5	CASSLAQTYQETQYF
TRBV7-3	TRBJ2-4	CASSSKGAQRDIQYF
TRBV15	TRBJ1-2	CATSRGGDYGYTF